What follows describes a single T cell receptor (beta chain). The study drew participants aged about 18 to 89 years from about two dozen US areas. The sample is drawn from a study of blood T cell repertoires in COVID-19. Study as a whole: In each case, the material was cDNA or gDNA derived from T cells, B-cell-depleted T cells, or PBMCs.

Clones were read by immunoSEQ multiplex PCR, and TCRdb kept only the in-frame ones, dropping some. The data show some 250,000 clones, with about 86% seen just once and roughly 3.1% held by the top ten. Trimming left V 3 bases short and J 6 bases short, with 7 bases between. The CDR3 is made up of 12 amino acids. CDR1 and CDR2 (germline): KGHSH, LQKENI. The chain combines TRBV18 with TRBJ2-3; D call uncertain. Material for sequencing was PBMCs or T cells enriched from blood (not recorded which). This TCR was recovered from a woman in her forties with acute COVID-19. The CDR3 sequence: CASSPPSDTQYF. DNA of the CDR3: TGTGCCAGCTCACCCCCGTCTGATACGCAGTATTTT.